This TCR beta chain was recovered during a study of early T cells in non-severe SARS-CoV-2 infection. As for the study in general: Chains from this unsorted whole-blood bulk RNA could not be paired. Findings and limits, study-wide: Database matching using VDJdb favored anti-spike CD8 responses, with private and CD4 specificities left missing.

This clonotype was recorded at least ten times. Its antigen is not identified. The length of the CDR3 is 15 residues. The germline V gene has CDR1 MRHNA and CDR2 SNTAGT. The J segment lost 8 bases and the V segment lost 3 bases, leaving 10 bases of the junction unmatched. Unique molecular identifiers were affixed to single, distinct cDNA molecules. TCRdb independently ran MiXCR on the 5' RACE reads; one entry per CDR3 protein. The sample includes approximately 30,000 distinct CDR3 sequences, roughly 7.2% of them seen just once. The receptor comes from an adult who was a healthcare worker with PCR-confirmed SARS-CoV-2 infection or an uninfected control (not recorded which). V usage is TRBV6-4 and J usage is TRBJ2-1, with 7 nucleotides matching TRBD2. The sample consisted of whole blood. CDR3 amino acids: CASSETGRGGDEQFF. The CDR3 region has the DNA TGTGCCAGCAGTGAGACGGGGCGCGGGGGTGATGAGCAGTTCTTC.